This entry describes one T cell receptor (beta chain). The entry originates in a study of Ad26.COV2.S vaccination and SARS-CoV-2 variants. Clones were sequenced by immunoSEQ multiplex PCR, and TCRdb holds only the in-frame ones, with some missing. The table shows 200,000 to 300,000 clones, with 87% occurring only once. The CDR3 has 13 amino acids. Germline CDR1 MRHNA, CDR2 SNTAGT. Germline trimming cut 6 bases from V and 5 bases from J; bases unmatched to any gene: 6. Treatment denoted: around 19 received Ad26.COV2.S at low or high dose, single or two shots; roughly five received placebo; per-sample allocation not given. Sampling was done on day 63 after the first vaccine or placebo injection. Donor was an adult aged 18-55 years in Boston.

The J gene is TRBJ1-2, the V gene TRBV6-4; TRBD1 aligns across 7 bases. The receptor was isolated from a person aged 18-65 years who received the Ad26.COV2.S COVID-19 vaccine or a placebo. The sequencing used peripheral blood, collected in a trial of Ad26.COV2.S vaccine versus placebo. CDR3 coding DNA: TGTGCCAGCAGGAAGGGGGCTGGTTATGGCTACACCTTC. It is translated as CASRKGAGYGYTF.